Following are 21 T cell receptor beta chains from one sample sequenced in a study of blood T cells in healthy people across ages. For the second PCR, which ran for roughly 7 to 11 cycles, a sample-barcoded 5' primer and a J-beta primer mix were used. TCRdb re-derived calls from the 5' RACE reads in MiXCR, one entry per CDR3 protein. The data hold 800,000 to 1,300,000 distinct CDR3 sequences, with 25% observed a single time. These data were also reused for a study on T cells of mothers and their children.

Sequenced material: blood. The receptors derive from a girl aged 2-10 years in good health.

The rearrangement links TRBV29-1 to TRBJ2-2; D unresolved. V lost 4 bases, J lost 0 bases, and 12 bases lay in between. This CDR3 is built from 15 residues. Germline V gene sequence: CDR1 SQVTM, CDR2 ANQGSEA. The CDR3 nucleotides are TGCAGCGTTGTAATGGAACCCGCGAACACCGGGGAGCTGTTTTTT. Translation gives CSVVMEPANTGELFF.

V is TRBV7-9 and J is TRBJ1-1, with D possibly TRBD1 on 6 matching bases. V lost 3 bases, J lost 1 base, and 12 bases lay in between. Germline V CDR1 and CDR2: SEHNR, FQNEAQ (reference sequence). The CDR3 is 15 amino acids. The CDR3 is CASSLGDKSNTEAFF. The CDR3 nucleotides read TGTGCCAGCAGCTTGGGGGACAAGTCGAACACTGAAGCTTTCTTT.

This sequence joins TRBV9 and TRBJ2-3, with 8 bases identical to TRBD1. The germline CDR1 and CDR2 sequences are SGDLS and YYNGEE. There are 15 residues in the CDR3. With 4 bases clipped from V and 0 bases from J, the junction kept 4 bases outside the gene matches. CDR3 in DNA: TGTGCCAGCAGCATAGGGACAGGTAGCACAGATACGCAGTATTTT. It translates to CASSIGTGSTDTQYF.

The chain is built from TRBV27 and TRBJ2-4, with D possibly TRBD2 on 5 matching bases. The germline gives CDR1 MNHEY, CDR2 SMNVEV (reference sequence). V dropped 4 bases and J dropped 8 bases, with 9 bases sitting between them. This CDR3 spans 12 amino acids. The CDR3 DNA reads TGTGCCAGCAGTTCCGAGGGAGACATTCAGTACTTC. Amino acids: CASSSEGDIQYF.

The CDR3 protein is CSVVGRSEKLFF. CDR3 DNA: TGCAGCGTCGTCGGACGTTCGGAAAAACTGTTTTTT. The chain combines TRBV29-1 with TRBJ1-4; D gene unclear. The CDR3 contains 12 residues. V was trimmed by 6 bases and J by 8 bases, leaving 13 bases between them. The germline V gene encodes CDR1 SQVTM and CDR2 ANQGSEA.

The chain is built from TRBV20-1 and TRBJ2-3; D is perhaps TRBD2 (6 bases). Germline V CDR1 and CDR2: DFQATT, SNEGSKA (reference sequence). This CDR3 contains 12 residues. The ends were cut back, 0 bases at V and 6 bases at J, with 7 bases in the middle. CDR3 nucleotide sequence: TGCAGTGCTAGAGAAACTAGCGATACGCAGTATTTT. This sequence encodes CSARETSDTQYF.

The CDR3 here is CASSQEGHSSYEQYF. The CDR3 coding sequence is TGTGCCAGCAGCCAAGAAGGCCATAGCTCCTACGAGCAGTACTTC. The genes are TRBV3-1 and TRBJ2-7; D is undetermined. V dropped 0 bases and J dropped 0 bases, with 9 bases sitting between them. This CDR3 comprises 15 residues. Germline CDR1 reads LGHDT; CDR2 reads YNNKEL (reference sequence).

The chain joins TRBV12-3 or TRBV12-4 to TRBJ1-2, with unresolved D. Trimming removed 5 bases at V and 5 bases at J, with 21 bases between. CDR3 length: 16 residues. The CDR3 region is CASSIRKGPSHYGYTF. In DNA form, the CDR3 reads TGTGCCAGCAGTATCCGAAAAGGACCTAGCCATTATGGCTACACCTTC.

This clonotype was detected only a few times. The CDR3 DNA reads TGTGCCAGCAGTTTGGAGGTTTTCTACTACGAGCAGTACTTC. This gives the protein CASSLEVFYYEQYF. This sequence joins TRBV12-3 or TRBV12-4 and TRBJ2-7; weak D call: TRBD2 (5 bases). V lost 3 bases to trimming and J lost 3 bases, with 12 bases between them. The CDR3 extends over 14 amino acids.

There are a few counts of this clonotype. V is TRBV28 and J is TRBJ2-5; possibly TRBD1 for D (6 bases). The J call may not be correct, given that the DNA end is closer to TRBJ2-7. CDR1 is MDHEN and CDR2 is SYDVKM in the germline V gene. The CDR3 has 15 residues. The CDR3 sequence is CASSIGTSGSYEQYF. CDR3 DNA: TGTGCCAGCAGCATAGGGACATCGGGGAGCTACGAGCAGTACTTC.

This clonotype was counted a single time. The chain combines TRBV3-1 with TRBJ2-5, with 9 positions matching TRBD2. The end of the DNA is better explained by TRBJ2-7, so the J call may be wrong. The germline gives CDR1 LGHDT, CDR2 YNNKEL (reference sequence). The CDR3 contains 15 residues. In nucleotides, the CDR3 is TGTGCCAGCAGCCATGGGCTAGCGGGGACCTACGAGCAGTACTTC. The encoded protein is CASSHGLAGTYEQYF.

This clonotype was counted a single time. This chain connects TRBV10-3 to TRBJ1-1, with D possibly matching TRBD1 (5 bases). V was pared by 3 bases and J by 5 bases, with 13 bases between. From germline, CDR1 is ENHRY and CDR2 SYGVKD. The CDR3 has 14 amino acids. CDR3 nucleotide sequence: TGTGCCATCAGTGAAATTGGGGGTGGGACTGAAGCTTTCTTT. Encoded protein: CAISEIGGGTEAFF.

The rearrangement uses TRBV5-1 and TRBJ2-7; D possibly corresponds to TRBD1 (7 bases). Germline CDR1 reads SGHRS; CDR2 reads YFSETQ. The CDR3 runs to 16 residues. V lost 6 bases, J lost 5 bases, and 24 bases lay in between. The CDR3 sequence: CASTRRGPLSPDEQYF. CDR3 nucleotides: TGCGCCAGCACCCGGAGGGGGCCATTGTCCCCTGACGAGCAGTACTTC.

This clonotype was observed a handful of times. The V gene is TRBV3-1, the J gene TRBJ2-5; D is perhaps TRBD2 (7 bases). CDR1 LGHDT and CDR2 YNNKEL come from the germline V gene (reference sequence). This CDR3 contains 15 residues. The ends were cut back, 3 bases at V and 5 bases at J, with 16 bases in the middle. CDR3 nucleotides: TGTGCCAGCAGCCAGGGAGGGGGGACTATCGAGACCCAGTACTTC. Encoded protein: CASSQGGGTIETQYF.

The V call is TRBV6-6, the J call TRBJ2-3; D is unclear. Germline-derived CDR1 and CDR2 are MNHNY and SVGAGI (reference sequence). Trimming stripped 5 bases from V and 2 bases from J, with 8 bases between. CDR3 length: 13 amino acids. CDR3 protein: CASSRYYTDTQYF. CDR3 nucleotides: TGTGCCAGCAGTCGGTACTACACAGATACGCAGTATTTT.

In its sample, this clonotype was seen a few times. V and J are TRBV7-2 and TRBJ2-5; TRBD2 matches at 11 bases. The end of the DNA is better explained by TRBJ2-1, so the J call may be wrong. Germline lookup yields CDR1 SGHTA and CDR2 FQGNSA. This CDR3 is built from 15 residues. CDR3 amino acids: CASSRLSGGAGEQFF. Here the CDR3 DNA reads TGTGCCAGCAGCCGACTTAGCGGGGGGGCCGGTGAGCAGTTCTTC.

This clonotype was picked up a small number of times. The gene calls are TRBV13 and TRBJ2-5; 15 nucleotides agree with TRBD2. The J segment lost 4 bases and the V segment lost 5 bases, leaving 11 bases of the junction unmatched. CDR1 and CDR2 from the germline V gene are PRHDT and FYEKMQ (reference sequence). There are 18 residues in the CDR3. As DNA, the CDR3 is TGTGCCAGCAGCATAAGGACTAGCGGGAGGGCTGAAGGAGAGACCCAGTACTTC. Protein product: CASSIRTSGRAEGETQYF. The entire variable domain, with the rest obtained from reference TRBV13 and TRBJ2-5, is as follows: AAGVIQSPRHLIKEKRETATLKCYPIPRHDTVYWYQQGPGQDPQFLISFYEKMQSDKGSIPDRFSAQQFSDYHSELNMSSLELGDSALYFCASSIRTSGRAEGETQYFGPGTRLLVL.

The rearrangement uses TRBV27 and TRBJ1-2, with a possible D match to TRBD1 (5 bases). Germline V gene sequence: CDR1 MNHEY, CDR2 SMNVEV (reference sequence). This CDR3 spans 14 amino acids. The germline V and J ends were trimmed by 2 bases and 12 bases, with 19 bases remaining between them. CDR3 bases: TGTGCCAGCAGTTTACAGGGATTAGAGGGGCAGAACACCTTC. Amino acids: CASSLQGLEGQNTF.

The chain employs TRBV7-8 and TRBJ2-1, with 9 bases that match TRBD2. With 5 bases clipped from V and 1 base from J, the junction kept 6 bases outside the gene matches. The CDR3 covers 16 residues. The germline gives CDR1 SGHVS, CDR2 FQNEAQ. The CDR3 region is CASSPRSGGSYNEQFF. DNA of the CDR3: TGTGCCAGCAGCCCACGGAGCGGGGGGTCCTACAATGAGCAGTTCTTC.

The chain uses TRBV6-2 or TRBV6-3 and TRBJ2-4; D is unclear. CDR3 length: 14 amino acids. Germline assignment: CDR1 MNHEY and CDR2 SVGEGT. Trimming removed 0 bases from V and 7 bases from J, with 10 bases in between. The CDR3 spells CASSYSPGLNIQYF. The CDR3 bases are TGTGCCAGCAGTTACTCGCCTGGGCTGAACATTCAGTACTTC.

This clonotype was counted a few times. The J gene is TRBJ1-4, the V gene TRBV12-3 or TRBV12-4; unclear D gene. Trimming removed 2 bases at V and 5 bases at J, with 6 bases between. The CDR3 loop spans 13 amino acids. The CDR3: CASSLTLNEKLFF. In nucleotides, the CDR3 is TGTGCCAGCAGTTTAACACTAAATGAAAAACTGTTTTTT.